This passage covers 31 T cell receptor beta chains from one sample sequenced in a study of blood T cell repertoires in COVID-19. TCRdb's table, derived via immunoSEQ multiplex PCR, lists solely in-frame clones and lacks some. Altogether over 110,000 clones are present, 88% being singletons, with the ten largest covering 1.5% to 2%. The sequenced sample was peripheral blood. Receptor source: a man aged 65 to 79 with acute or convalescent COVID-19.

This chain links TRBV19 with TRBJ2-7, with 7 nucleotides matching TRBD2. CDR1 LNHDA and CDR2 SQIVND come from the germline V gene (reference sequence). The junction had 9 bases not matched to a gene; V was cut back by 8 bases and J by 5 bases. The CDR3 is 13 residues long. CDR3 DNA: TGTGCCAGTTCCTCTAGGGCGGGGGACGAGCAGTACTTC. Protein product: CASSSRAGDEQYF.

This chain connects TRBV19 to TRBJ1-6, with a tentative D call TRBD1 (6 bases). The CDR3 spans 15 residues. Per the germline V gene, CDR1 is LNHDA and CDR2 is SQIVND (reference sequence). V was pared by 4 bases and J by 7 bases, with 14 bases between. The DNA for the CDR3 is TGTGCCAGTAGTACGGGGCGACAGGCAAATTCACCCCTCCACTTT. It encodes CASSTGRQANSPLHF.

Only one count was recorded for this clone. This chain connects TRBV6-5 to TRBJ1-2; 7 bases line up with TRBD1. J was trimmed by 4 bases and V by 6 bases; bases with no gene match: 11. Per germline, CDR1 MNHEY and CDR2 SVGAGI. This CDR3 comprises 15 residues. CDR3 sequence reads: CASRGPGTVTYGYTF. The CDR3 nucleotides are TGTGCCAGCAGAGGTCCCGGGACAGTTACCTATGGCTACACCTTC.

The chain uses TRBV5-1 and TRBJ1-6; D ambiguous. The CDR3 spans 15 residues. Germline CDR1 is SGHRS and CDR2 is YFSETQ. V was trimmed by 6 bases and J by 4 bases, leaving 14 bases between them. CDR3 sequence reads: CASTVGEIYNSPLHF. The CDR3 DNA follows: TGCGCCAGCACCGTCGGTGAAATTTATAATTCACCCCTCCACTTT.

This clone was seen just once. The J gene is TRBJ1-3, the V gene TRBV11-2, with D perhaps TRBD1 (6 bases). Trimming took off 5 bases at V and 3 bases at J, with 14 bases between the two ends. CDR3 size: 15 residues. Germline V gene data show CDR1 as SGHAT and CDR2 as FQNNGV. The CDR3 region has the DNA TGTGCCAGCAGCCCAACAGGGAACCATGGAAACACCATATATTTT. This gives the protein CASSPTGNHGNTIYF.

The chain recombines TRBV21-1 with TRBJ1-1; TRBD1 is the table's D call and was not checked against the DNA. TRBV21-1 is a pseudogene segment. The CDR3 covers 19 residues. CDR3 loop: CASSTKTSDRGTMNTEAFF. For the CDR3, the DNA is TGTGCCAGCAGCACCAAAACGTCGGACAGGGGGACCATGAACACTGAAGCTTTCTTT.

This rearrangement joins TRBV18 to TRBJ2-3; possible D gene TRBD1, 6 bases. This CDR3 comprises 15 residues. V was cut by 3 bases and J by 4 bases, with 14 bases left in between. The germline V gene has CDR1 KGHSH and CDR2 LQKENI. CDR3 nucleotide sequence: TGTGCCAGCTCACCTGGGCAGGGGACCCCAGATACGCAGTATTTT. Its protein is CASSPGQGTPDTQYF.

The genes are TRBV7-2 and TRBJ2-5; unclear D gene. This CDR3 has 12 residues. V was shortened by 5 bases and J by 5 bases, with 9 bases between the two germline ends. From germline, CDR1 is SGHTA and CDR2 FQGNSA. In DNA, the CDR3 is TGTGCCAGCAGCGCGTTCGTGGAGACCCAGTACTTC. Protein product: CASSAFVETQYF.

About this clone: The final CDR3 position lacks the conserved phenylalanine or tryptophan, pointing to a likely read error. The DNA is left out, because the CDR3 cannot be placed on it with certainty; the CDR3 is given as TCRdb lists it. The chain carries TRBV10-3 and TRBJ2-7; the listed D gene, TRBD1, was not tested against the DNA. The germline CDR1 and CDR2 sequences are ENHRY and SYGVKD. Inclusive of both ends, the CDR3 amounts to 16 amino acids. The CDR3 sequence is CAISDVRDRLEERSLP.

The rearrangement uses TRBV18 and TRBJ2-5; D uncertain. Germline CDR1 reads KGHSH; CDR2 reads LQKENI. CDR3 length equals 13 residues. V was trimmed by 3 bases and J by 1 base, leaving 6 bases between them. In DNA form, the CDR3 reads TGTGCCAGCTCACCCCCGGGCCAAGAGACCCAGTACTTC. Translated, it gives CASSPPGQETQYF.

This rearrangement joins TRBV7-2 to TRBJ1-6, with D perhaps matching TRBD1 (6 bases). Germline V gene sequence: CDR1 SGHTA, CDR2 FQGNSA. Trimming removed 5 bases from V and 5 bases from J, with 13 bases in between. This CDR3 is 15 amino acids long. DNA for the CDR3: TGTGCCAGCAGCACAGGGACCGCTAATAATTCACCCCTCCACTTT. It is translated as CASSTGTANNSPLHF. Full variable domain (rest looked up from reference TRBV7-2 and TRBJ1-6): GAGVSQSPSNKVTEKGKDVELRCDPISGHTALYWYRQSLGQGLEFLIYFQGNSAPDKSGLPSDRFSAERTGGSVSTLTIQRTQQEDSAVYLCASSTGTANNSPLHFGNGTRLTVT.

V and J are TRBV12-3 or TRBV12-4 and TRBJ1-2; D is perhaps TRBD1 (5 bases). This CDR3 region has 12 residues. Between the trimmed V and J ends, which lost 3 bases and 7 bases, there was a span of 9 bases. The CDR3 here is CASSFREVGYTF. The CDR3 DNA sequence: TGTGCCAGCAGTTTCAGGGAAGTTGGCTACACCTTC.

This chain connects TRBV30 to TRBJ2-3; 7 bases line up with TRBD2. Germline trimming cut 0 bases from V and 3 bases from J; bases unmatched to any gene: 6. The CDR3 is 15 amino acids. Per germline, CDR1 GTSNPN and CDR2 SVGIG (reference sequence). The CDR3 is CAWSVSLATTDTQYF. As DNA, the CDR3 is TGTGCCTGGAGTGTATCACTAGCGACGACAGATACGCAGTATTTT.

The chain is built from TRBV6-5 and TRBJ1-2; D perhaps matches TRBD1 (6 bases). The CDR3 is made up of 13 amino acids. The V and J ends lost 0 bases and 10 bases respectively, with 12 bases between them. Germline V gene data show CDR1 as MNHEY and CDR2 as SVGAGI. CDR3 in amino acids: CASSYSVRGTYTF. In DNA form, the CDR3 reads TGTGCCAGCAGTTACTCAGTGAGGGGGACCTACACCTTC.

The chain has TRBV6-5 and TRBJ1-1; TRBD1 agrees at 7 bases. Germline CDR1 MNHEY, CDR2 SVGAGI. The CDR3 runs 14 residues. The V segment lost 0 bases and the J segment 4 bases; nucleotides outside the gene matches: 2. CDR3 loop: CASSYSAGGTEAFF. As DNA, the CDR3 is TGTGCCAGCAGTTACTCCGCAGGGGGCACTGAAGCTTTCTTT.

The chain employs TRBV28 and TRBJ1-2, with TRBD1 matching 8 bases. CDR3 length: 14 amino acids. The V and J ends lost 8 bases and 5 bases, in that order; junction bases with no gene match: 10. Germline V gene sequence: CDR1 MDHEN, CDR2 SYDVKM. CDR3 residues: CASLRRGQGYGYTF. The CDR3 nucleotides are TGTGCCAGCCTCCGCAGGGGGCAAGGGTATGGCTACACCTTC.

J is TRBJ2-2 and V is TRBV7-9; D is unresolved. Per germline, CDR1 SEHNR and CDR2 FQNEAQ (reference sequence). This CDR3 has 17 residues. Deletions cut 5 bases from V and 2 bases from J, with 18 bases between. The CDR3 region is CASSPHLDSINTGELFF. The CDR3 bases are TGTGCCAGCAGCCCACACCTTGACTCCATCAACACCGGGGAGCTGTTTTTT.

V usage is TRBV28 and J usage is TRBJ1-5; D is perhaps TRBD1 (5 bases). CDR1 MDHEN and CDR2 SYDVKM come from the germline V gene. V dropped 2 bases and J dropped 11 bases, with 19 bases sitting between them. The CDR3 is 15 residues long. The CDR3 is CASSLPGPQSSTQHF. The CDR3 DNA follows: TGTGCCAGCAGTTTACCAGGGCCCCAATCGTCGACCCAGCATTTT.

The chain combines TRBV5-1 with TRBJ2-7, with no clear D. The V gene's germline CDR1 is SGHRS and CDR2 YFSETQ. The CDR3 consists of 15 residues. Trimming pared 0 bases from V and 5 bases from J, leaving 15 bases between. The CDR3 nucleotides read TGCGCCAGCAGCTTGGACCGGGTGGATCTGGACGAGCAGTACTTC. Its protein is CASSLDRVDLDEQYF.

V gene TRBV18 combines with J gene TRBJ2-1, with 14 bases aligning to TRBD2. V shed 6 bases, J shed 13 bases, and the junction held 8 bases outside the gene matches. The CDR3 has 14 amino acids. The V gene's germline CDR1 is KGHSH and CDR2 LQKENI. In DNA, the CDR3 is TGTGCCAGCTCCCAGACTAGCGGGGGGGCGTTTCAGTTCTTC. Its translation: CASSQTSGGAFQFF.

V gene TRBV27 combines with J gene TRBJ2-7, with 8 bases matching TRBD2. Germline V CDR1 and CDR2: MNHEY, SMNVEV (reference sequence). V lost 6 bases and J lost 6; bases outside the gene matches: 4. This CDR3 contains 12 residues. The CDR3 loop reads CASSLRGGEQYF. CDR3 coding DNA: TGTGCCAGCAGCCTCCGGGGGGGCGAGCAGTACTTC.

This clone has only a few counts. The V gene is TRBV6-5, the J gene TRBJ2-2; TRBD1 might be the D (6 bases). The germline V gene has CDR1 MNHEY and CDR2 SVGAGI. The V end was cut by 8 bases, the J end by 2 bases, with 9 bases between. The CDR3 is made up of 13 amino acids. CDR3 sequence (DNA): TGTGCCAGCCGGGACACCAACACCGGGGAGCTGTTTTTT. Its protein is CASRDTNTGELFF.

The chain joins TRBV7-9 to TRBJ2-3; TRBD2 matches 9 bases. Germline trimming cut 1 base from V and 3 bases from J; bases unmatched to any gene: 2. The CDR3 runs to 15 residues. Germline V gene lookup returns CDR1 SEHNR and CDR2 FQNEAQ (reference sequence). The CDR3, as DNA: TGTGCCAGCAGCTTAGGGCGGGAGGGGACAGATACGCAGTATTTT. Translated: CASSLGREGTDTQYF.

V and J are TRBV29-1 and TRBJ1-1, with no clear D. CDR3 length: 12 amino acids. Germline-derived CDR1 and CDR2 are SQVTM and ANQGSEA. V shed 7 bases and J shed 0 bases, with 9 bases lying between them. In DNA form, the CDR3 reads TGCAGCGCAGGACTGCTGAACACTGAAGCTTTCTTT. Amino acid sequence: CSAGLLNTEAFF.

The rearrangement uses TRBV28 and TRBJ1-5, with D perhaps TRBD1 (5 bases). This CDR3 comprises 14 residues. V gave up 3 bases and J gave up 2 bases, with 8 bases separating them. The germline V gene encodes CDR1 MDHEN and CDR2 SYDVKM. This CDR3 reads CASSLEQGNQPQHF. The CDR3 DNA reads as TGTGCCAGCAGTTTGGAACAGGGCAATCAGCCCCAGCATTTT.

The gene calls are TRBV11-2 and TRBJ1-2; TRBD1 matches 8 bases. The CDR3 contains 13 residues. Germline V lookup: CDR1 SGHAT, CDR2 FQNNGV. Trimming removed 3 bases from V and 7 bases from J; junction bases left unmatched: 4. The CDR3 region has the DNA TGTGCCAGCAGCTTCGATGACAGGGGTGGCTACACCTTC. Amino acid sequence: CASSFDDRGGYTF. The variable domain in full, completed from reference TRBV11-2 and TRBJ1-2, reads EAGVAQSPRYKIIEKRQSVAFWCNPISGHATLYWYQQILGQGPKLLIQFQNNGVVDDSQLPKDRFSAERLKGVDSTLKIQPAKLEDSAVYLCASSFDDRGGYTFGSGTRLTVV.

The chain links TRBV14 to TRBJ2-3; 7 nucleotides line up with TRBD1. V gave up 6 bases and J gave up 7 bases; unmatched junction bases: 7. There are 13 residues in the CDR3. Germline V gene sequence: CDR1 SGHDN, CDR2 FVKESK. Here the CDR3 DNA reads TGTGCCAGCAGTCCAGACAGGGCCTATACGCAGTATTTT. This gives the protein CASSPDRAYTQYF.

This chain uses TRBV7-9 with TRBJ1-5; D is possibly TRBD1 (5 bases). Germline V gene data show CDR1 as SEHNR and CDR2 as FQNEAQ (reference sequence). With 11 bases removed from V and 2 bases from J, the gap between germline ends came to 13 bases. The CDR3 spans 13 residues. The CDR3 loop reads CAWGRDGNQPQHF. The CDR3 region has the DNA TGTGCCTGGGGGAGGGATGGCAATCAGCCCCAGCATTTT.

This chain connects TRBV6-2 or TRBV6-3 to TRBJ2-3; 13 bases map to TRBD2. This CDR3 has 16 residues. Germline CDR1 and CDR2: MNHEY and SVGEGT. J was trimmed by 0 bases and V by 6 bases; bases with no gene match: 3. CDR3 DNA: TGTGCCAGCAGCCCGACTAGCGGGAGGAGCACAGATACGCAGTATTTT. Its translation: CASSPTSGRSTDTQYF.

As for this clone: The junction departs from the called germline gene at one end, perhaps through a read error. The rearrangement links TRBV6-5 to TRBJ1-5, with D hard to call. The CDR3 runs to 14 residues. Germline V gene sequence: CDR1 MNHEY, CDR2 SVGAGI. This CDR3 reads CASSTGVPYQPQHF. CDR3 bases: TGTGCCAGCTCGACCGGGGTTCCCTATCAACCCCAGCATTTT.

This clone was found a few times. The chain links TRBV21-1 to TRBJ2-7; the table's D call TRBD1 went unverified against the DNA. TRBV21-1 corresponds to a pseudogene. The CDR3 has 14 residues. CDR3 bases: TGTGCCAGCAGCAGCGGACAGCGCTCCTACGAGCAGTACTTC. Translating gives CASSSGQRSYEQYF.